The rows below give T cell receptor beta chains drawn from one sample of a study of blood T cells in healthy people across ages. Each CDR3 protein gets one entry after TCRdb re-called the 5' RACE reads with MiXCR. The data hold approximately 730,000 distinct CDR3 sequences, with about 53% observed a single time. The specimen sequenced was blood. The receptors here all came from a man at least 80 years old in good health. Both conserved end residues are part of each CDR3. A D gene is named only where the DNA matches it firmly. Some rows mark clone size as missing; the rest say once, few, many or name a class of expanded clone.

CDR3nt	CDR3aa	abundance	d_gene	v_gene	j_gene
TGTGCCAGCAGTTTAATTCGATCCTCTTCTCGACAGGTAGCTCCCTACGAGCAGTACTTC	CASSLIRSSSRQVAPYEQYF	few	-	TRBV27	TRBJ2-7
TGTGCCACCAGCAGAGATCCCCACCGCGGGACATCCGAGACCCAGTACTTC	CATSRDPHRGTSETQYF	-	-	TRBV15	TRBJ2-5
TGTGCCACCAGTGACCGCAAGGCGCGGGCAGATACGCAGTATTTT	CATSDRKARADTQYF	-	-	TRBV24-1	TRBJ2-3
TGCGCCAGCAGCCAGGACTTTGTCAGCGTTTCCGGGGCCAACGTCCTGACTTTC	CASSQDFVSVSGANVLTF	-	-	TRBV4-1	TRBJ2-6
TGTGCCAGCAGCGTAGAAGGAGCGATGGGCACTGAAGCTTTCTTT	CASSVEGAMGTEAFF	-	-	TRBV9	TRBJ1-1
TGTGCCATCAACCAAAACCCTTTTTCCTACAATGAGCAGTTCTTC	CAINQNPFSYNEQFF	-	-	TRBV2	TRBJ2-1
TGTGCCAGCAGCGTAGCTACCACCGTATTAGAGACCCAGTACTTC	CASSVATTVLETQYF	-	-	TRBV9	TRBJ2-5
TGTGCCAGCAGTTTAGAGAACAGCCAAGAGACCCAGTACTTC	CASSLENSQETQYF	-	-	TRBV12-3/TRBV12-4	TRBJ2-5
TGTGCCAGCAGTCCGCGGACTAGCGGGAGGGCCTTGTACGAGCAGTACTTC	CASSPRTSGRALYEQYF	-	TRBD2	TRBV27	TRBJ2-7
TGCAGTGCTAGAGATTCGGCGCGGGCGTCCTACAATGAGCAGTTCTTC	CSARDSARASYNEQFF	-	-	TRBV20-1	TRBJ2-1
TGCAGCGTTGAGGTCGGGGAGCTGTTTTTT	CSVEVGELFF	-	-	TRBV29-1	TRBJ2-2
TGTGCCATCAGTGAGTCAGGGCCCGGGGGCTTCGAGCAGTACTTC	CAISESGPGGFEQYF	-	-	TRBV10-3	TRBJ2-7
TGTGCCAGCAGTTACTTACAGCGCGACGAGCAGTACTTC	CASSYLQRDEQYF	-	-	TRBV6-5	TRBJ2-7
TGTGCCAGCAGCTTATCCGGCGGGAAGTACAATGAGCAGTTCTTC	CASSLSGGKYNEQFF	-	-	TRBV11-3	TRBJ2-1
TGTGCCAGCAGTACTCAGAGAAGGGTAGGGTTTGATGAGCAGTTCTTC	CASSTQRRVGFDEQFF	once	-	TRBV27	TRBJ2-1
TGCAGTGCTAGAGTGGGGAGTCTAGCCTTGGGGACCCAGTACTTC	CSARVGSLALGTQYF	-	-	TRBV20-1	TRBJ2-5
TGTGCCATCAGTGAGTCGATGGCTAGCGGGGATCACAATGAGCAGTACTTC	CAISESMASGDHNEQYF	-	TRBD2	TRBV10-3	TRBJ2-7
TGTGCCAGCAGCTTAGGAGGGGGGAAACAAGCTGAAAAACTGTTTTTT	CASSLGGGKQAEKLFF	-	-	TRBV7-9	TRBJ1-4
TGTGCCATGCGTGACACGAACGTCTATGGCTACACCTTC	CAMRDTNVYGYTF	-	-	TRBV10-3	TRBJ1-2
TGTGCCAGCAGCTTCGGGAAAGCCTTCCACGAGCAGTACTTC	CASSFGKAFHEQYF	-	-	TRBV13	TRBJ2-7
TGCAGTGCTAGAGAGGGCGGGATAGGACCAGGGGGCAATGAGCAGTTCTTC	CSAREGGIGPGGNEQFF	-	-	TRBV20-1	TRBJ2-1
TGTGCCACCAGCCCACAGGGAGGGCTGAGTGAAAAACTGTTTTTT	CATSPQGGLSEKLFF	few	-	TRBV15	TRBJ1-4
TGTGCCAGCAGTACGGGGGCGTTAAGCTATGGCTACACCTTC	CASSTGALSYGYTF	-	-	TRBV28	TRBJ1-2
TGTGCCAGCAGCAGCAGGGTAGGGGTCTATGAGCAGTACTTC	CASSSRVGVYEQYF	-	-	TRBV5-4	TRBJ2-7
TGTGCCAGCAGCCCACGACTAGCGGGAGGGCGGGTCACCGGGGAGCTGTTTTTT	CASSPRLAGGRVTGELFF	few	TRBD2	TRBV11-2	TRBJ2-2
TGTGCCAGCACCGTAGCGGGAGGGCCCTACGAGCAGTACTTC	CASTVAGGPYEQYF	-	TRBD2	TRBV6-2/TRBV6-3	TRBJ2-7
TGTGCCAGCAGCCGCGACAGGGGTGGGGCCTACGAGCAGTACTTC	CASSRDRGGAYEQYF	-	TRBD1	TRBV14	TRBJ2-7
TGTGCCAGCAGTGGGCCTGAGCAGTTCTTC	CASSGPEQFF	-	-	TRBV25-1	TRBJ2-1
TGCGCCAGCAGCTCCGCCGGGGCCTCTGGAAACACCATATATTTT	CASSSAGASGNTIYF	-	-	TRBV5-1	TRBJ1-3
TGTGCCAGCAGCTTAGCGAGGGCAACTAATGAAAAACTGTTTTTT	CASSLARATNEKLFF	-	-	TRBV7-9	TRBJ1-4
TGTGCCAGCAGCTCCGGACTAGTGGGCTACGAGCAGTACTTC	CASSSGLVGYEQYF	-	TRBD2	TRBV5-4	TRBJ2-7
TGCAGTGCTAGAGACCGGACTGGGGCCACCGGGGAGCTGTTTTTT	CSARDRTGATGELFF	-	-	TRBV20-1	TRBJ2-2
TGTGCCAGCAGAGCAGGGACAAGCACGAATGAGCAGTTCTTC	CASRAGTSTNEQFF	-	-	TRBV6-2/TRBV6-3	TRBJ2-1
TGTGCCACCAGTGATCCACTAGGGCGCTACAATGAGCAGTTCTTC	CATSDPLGRYNEQFF	few	-	TRBV24-1	TRBJ2-1
TGCAGCATATCCGTCGATCCCCACAGGGGCACTGAAGCTTTCTTT	CSISVDPHRGTEAFF	-	TRBD1	TRBV29-1	TRBJ1-1
TGTGCCAGCACTGTGAGTCGACCCGTGGACGCGTATTTT	CASTVSRPVDAYF	-	-	TRBV6-2/TRBV6-3	TRBJ2-3
TGCGCCAGCAGCTTGGCTGGGCATGAGCAGTTCTTC	CASSLAGHEQFF	few	-	TRBV5-1	TRBJ2-1
TGTGCCAGCAGTTACTCAGGCCAGGGAAATGGCTACACCTTC	CASSYSGQGNGYTF	few	-	TRBV6-6	TRBJ1-2
TGTGCCACCAGTGATGGTAGCGGGCACTCCTACGAGCAGTACTTC	CATSDGSGHSYEQYF	-	TRBD2	TRBV24-1	TRBJ2-7
TGTGCCACGGGCGGGGGGATTAATCAGCCCCAGCATTTT	CATGGGINQPQHF	-	-	TRBV24-1	TRBJ1-5
TGCAGCGTACGGACAGGGACAAACACAGATACGCAGTATTTT	CSVRTGTNTDTQYF	-	TRBD1	TRBV29-1	TRBJ2-3
TGTGCCAGCAACCAAGCCAATGAGCAGTACTTC	CASNQANEQYF	once	-	TRBV3-1	TRBJ2-7
TGTGCCAGCAGTAACCGACAGGTCACTGAAGCTTTCTTT	CASSNRQVTEAFF	-	-	TRBV28	TRBJ1-1
TGTGCCAGCAGCTTAGGAACGACAGGGGTTCAGCCCCAGCATTTT	CASSLGTTGVQPQHF	-	TRBD1	TRBV7-8	TRBJ1-5
TGTGCCAGCAGTTATCTTCCTAGCGGGAGTCTTAATGAGCAGTTCTTC	CASSYLPSGSLNEQFF	-	TRBD2	TRBV6-5	TRBJ2-1
TGTGCCAGCAGCCAGGGGACAGCCTATGGCTACACCTTC	CASSQGTAYGYTF	few	TRBD1	TRBV4-2	TRBJ1-2
TGTGCCAGCAGTCGACGGGACAGATACGCGTATTTT	CASSRRDRYAYF	-	TRBD1	TRBV12-3/TRBV12-4	TRBJ2-3
TGTGCCAGCAGTGTCGACAGGAACTATGGCTACACCTTC	CASSVDRNYGYTF	few	-	TRBV2	TRBJ1-2
TGCAGTGCTAGAGACGCGGAAAACTACGAGCAGTACTTC	CSARDAENYEQYF	-	-	TRBV20-1	TRBJ2-7
TGCGCCAGCAGCATTCGGGACACTGGGGCCAACGTCCTGACTTTC	CASSIRDTGANVLTF	few	-	TRBV4-1	TRBJ2-6
TGCAGTGCGGCAGAAGGGAGCGAGCAGTACTTC	CSAAEGSEQYF	few	-	TRBV20-1	TRBJ2-7
TGCAGTGCCCGCCCCTACTATAATTCACCCCTCCACTTT	CSARPYYNSPLHF	few	-	TRBV20-1	TRBJ1-6
TGTGCTAGTGGTTTGGACGAGACCCCGGGAGGCACCTTC	CASGLDETPGGTF	-	-	TRBV12-5	TRBJ1-2